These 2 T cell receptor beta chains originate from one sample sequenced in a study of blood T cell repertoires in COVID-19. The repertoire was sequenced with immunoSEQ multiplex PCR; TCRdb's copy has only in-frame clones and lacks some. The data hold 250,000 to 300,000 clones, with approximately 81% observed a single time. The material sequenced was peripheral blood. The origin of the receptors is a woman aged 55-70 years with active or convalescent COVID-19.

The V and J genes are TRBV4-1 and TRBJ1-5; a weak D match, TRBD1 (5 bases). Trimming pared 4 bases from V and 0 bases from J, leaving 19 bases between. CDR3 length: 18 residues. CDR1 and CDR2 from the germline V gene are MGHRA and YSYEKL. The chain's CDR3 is CASSRGHSSANSNQPQHF. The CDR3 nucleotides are TGCGCCAGCAGCCGAGGACACTCTTCCGCTAATAGCAATCAGCCCCAGCATTTT.

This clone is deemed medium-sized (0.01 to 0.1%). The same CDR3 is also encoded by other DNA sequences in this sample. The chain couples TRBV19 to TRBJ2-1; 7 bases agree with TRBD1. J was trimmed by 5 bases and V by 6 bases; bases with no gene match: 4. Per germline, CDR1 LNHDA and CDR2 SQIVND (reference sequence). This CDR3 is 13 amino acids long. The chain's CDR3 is CASRGGADNEQFF. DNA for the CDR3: TGTGCCAGTAGAGGGGGCGCGGACAATGAGCAGTTCTTC.